This T cell receptor (beta chain) was obtained from a study of blood T cell repertoires in COVID-19. The germline V gene has CDR1 MNHNS and CDR2 SASEGT. V shed 2 bases and J 4 bases; nucleotides not matched to a gene: 4. There are 15 residues in the CDR3. This table comes from immunoSEQ multiplex PCR, and its TCRdb copy is limited to in-frame clones, with some not included. The sample consists of about 220,000 clones, 75% to 90% of them appearing once. The chain recombines TRBV6-1 with TRBJ2-1, with 8 bases matching TRBD2. The sequence was obtained from a woman aged 18-29 years in a cohort exposed to, infected with or recovered from COVID-19 (not recorded which). Material: PBMCs or T cells enriched from blood (not recorded which). The DNA for the CDR3 is TGTGCCAGCAGTGAAACTAGCGGTATATACAATGAGCAGTTCTTC. Translated: CASSETSGIYNEQFF.